Detailed here is one T cell receptor (beta chain). This clonotype was counted at least ten times. Its target antigen remains unknown. There are no base qualities to consult, and no much larger clone falls within one base. The data were obtained in a study of neurological immune-mediated disorders (dated by TCRdb to between 2018 and 2020). With regard to the full study: Among the 34 multiple sclerosis patients, about 31 had relapsing-remitting MS and 3 had secondary progressive MS. The study compared peripheral blood TCR-beta repertoires of HTLV-I-associated myelopathy (HAM/TSP) patients, multiple sclerosis patients and healthy controls using UMI-based sequencing. The 106 TCR-beta libraries covered PBMC samples along with longitudinal samples, technical triplicates, and paired sorted CD4+ and CD8+ T-cell subsets. The cohort included some 66 subjects: 14 with HAM/TSP, roughly 34 with multiple sclerosis, and about 20 healthy controls. Overall study results and their limits: In phylogenetic analysis, the repertoires of 18 of 34 MS patients grouped into a cluster of related CDR3 sequences, which suggests a possible signature at the repertoire level. No association of the MS cluster with clinical or MRI features was observed, and the need for larger cohorts was stated by the authors. TCR clonal expansion was highest in HAM/TSP patients and lowest in MS patients, with MS patients falling below even healthy controls. Expanded clones from different subjects shared no identical CDR3 amino acid sequences, which suggests that TCR-beta repertoires were private in all groups.

The germline V gene sets CDR1 to ENHRY and CDR2 to SYGVKD. The CDR3 runs 15 amino acids, cysteine and phenylalanine included. The sequence is cut down to CDR3 DNA, 45 bases in frame from base 1. The junction shows trimming of 4 bases on V and 0 bases on J, plus 12 bases between the germline ends. cDNA was synthesized by template-switch 5'RACE using a primer carrying a 10-nucleotide random unique molecular identifier by which each TCR transcript was tagged. Over 170 million TCR-beta sequences, covering 15-18 subjects, were produced in each sequencing run. Total RNA was extracted with the RNeasy kit. The KAPA Real-time Library Amplification kit was used to amplify TCR-beta VDJ regions with primers for the TCR constant region and the 5'RACE anchor. Sample indexes and Illumina adaptors were added in a first PCR, and a second PCR then increased library yield. After Ampure bead purification, the roughly 650 bp TCR product was size-selected on a 2% E-gel SizeSelection system. Before pooling, library quality was checked on a Bioanalyzer, concentration was measured with Qubit, and libraries were quantified with the Kapa Library Quantification kit. Libraries were sequenced paired-end 2 x 150 bp on an Illumina HiSeq 2500. To increase sequence diversity, about 24-32% phiX was spiked into each library pool. On the authors' methods: Quality-filtered reads were processed with the UMI-based MiGEC pipeline, which removed over 75% of raw TCR sequences during error correction. VDJ genes were aligned to IMGT germline references, and clonotypes were defined by unique CDR3 amino acid sequence plus V-J genes. Clonal expansion, Shannon diversity and CDR3 relatedness (CalcPairwiseDistances, ClusterSamples) were evaluated with VDJtools, and phylogenetic trees were built with CLCbio workbench. Clones with at least 8 unique UMIs were defined as expanded, with this threshold being based on coefficient-of-variation modelling across technical triplicates. TCRdb trimmed public reads at Q25 via fastp, called clones via MiXCR and kept in-frame beta chains. Under each unique CDR3 protein, matching rows form one entry showing the most common genes and DNA. V and J calls and clone size were set by TCRdb, not the authors. For this sample the table gives nearly 60,000 distinct CDR3 sequences, of which under 4.5% were detected only once. The top ten constitute more than 2.5% of the sample.

Unsorted PBMC libraries were generated from 2 million PBMCs stored in RNAlater at -80 °C until RNA extraction. The multiple sclerosis patients were enrolled in a US clinical protocol that used magnetic resonance imaging to evaluate disease progression. Peripheral blood was subjected to Ficoll-Hypaque density gradient centrifugation to isolate PBMCs, which were then cryopreserved in liquid nitrogen. The sample consisted of PBMCs. The TCR originated in a woman younger than 45 with multiple sclerosis. The rearrangement joined TRBV10-3 to TRBJ1-2, with TRBD1 perhaps the D gene, on 5 matching bases. The CDR3 region: CAISGATATNYGYTF. The nucleotides are TGTGCCATCAGTGGGGCGACAGCGACTAACTATGGCTACACCTTC.